Following are 18 T cell receptor beta chains from one sample sequenced in a study of T cells in Graves' hyperthyroidism and ophthalmopathy. Using RNA transcripts as the source, TCR beta CDR3 regions were amplified. First-round RT-PCR with HTBI primers amplified the TCR CDR3 region. TCRdb used MiXCR to reprocess the multiplex PCR reads, holding one entry per CDR3 protein. This repertoire shows 450,000 to 700,000 distinct CDR3 sequences, around 42% found once; its top ten account for about 8.3%. The specimen sequenced was peripheral blood or thyroid tissue (not recorded which). The source is a woman under 30 with Graves' hyperthyroidism.

To note about this clonotype: A much larger clone differs from this one at a single base, so this may be a read error. This rearrangement joins TRBV10-3 to TRBJ2-7; D is possibly TRBD2 (6 bases). V was cut by 7 bases and J by 7 bases, with 20 bases left in between. The germline CDR1 and CDR2 sequences are ENHRY and SYGVKD. This CDR3 spans 14 amino acids. DNA of the CDR3: TGTGCCATCAAGCCGGGGGATCTCCGACTTGAGCAGTACTTC. Protein product: CAIKPGDLRLEQYF.

Ten or more counts support this clonotype. This chain links TRBV9 with TRBJ1-5, with a weak D call TRBD1 (5 bases). CDR3 length equals 14 residues. Germline loops: CDR1 SGDLS, CDR2 YYNGEE. Trimming shortened V by 2 bases and J by 5 bases, and 11 bases separated the two germline ends. For the CDR3, the DNA is TGTGCCAGCAGCGTGTCAGGGACGGATCAGCCCCAGCATTTT. Amino acid sequence: CASSVSGTDQPQHF.

In its sample, this clonotype was seen many times. The V gene is TRBV7-6, the J gene TRBJ1-3; D call uncertain. Germline V lookup: CDR1 SGHVS, CDR2 FNYEAQ. V dropped 5 bases and J dropped 0 bases, with 11 bases sitting between them. The CDR3 covers 15 residues. The CDR3 region is CASSLQKSSGNTIYF. The DNA of the CDR3 is TGTGCCAGCAGCCTACAGAAGAGCTCTGGAAACACCATATATTTT.

There are many counts of this clonotype. The chain combines TRBV20-1 with TRBJ2-7; D is possibly TRBD2 (5 bases). The germline gives CDR1 DFQATT, CDR2 SNEGSKA (reference sequence). V was pared by 5 bases and J by 4 bases, with 18 bases between. The CDR3 totals 14 residues. The CDR3 region is CSARTISGPYEQYF. CDR3 coding DNA: TGCAGTGCTCGGACGATCAGCGGACCATACGAGCAGTACTTC.

The chain recombines TRBV10-3 with TRBJ2-7; 8 bases line up with TRBD2. V lost 10 bases and J lost 7; bases outside the gene matches: 12. The CDR3 has 13 residues. Germline values: CDR1 ENHRY, CDR2 SYGVKD. CDR3 bases: TGTGCCACGAATAGCGGGGTCTACAATGAGCAGTACTTC. Protein: CATNSGVYNEQYF.

The J gene is TRBJ1-5, the V gene TRBV29-1; D is undetermined. Germline assignment: CDR1 SQVTM and CDR2 ANQGSEA. V was pared by 4 bases and J by 11 bases, with 9 bases between. The CDR3 consists of 10 residues. CDR3 nucleotides: TGCAGCGTTGGGGCGGAGACCCAGCATTTT. Its translation is CSVGAETQHF.

Many counts were recorded for this clonotype. V and J are TRBV12-3 or TRBV12-4 and TRBJ1-5; TRBD1 matches 7 bases. This CDR3 comprises 14 residues. V was clipped by 6 bases and J by 7 bases; unmatched bases: 9. The CDR3 here is CASSRDSPNQPQHF. The DNA for the CDR3 is TGTGCCAGCAGCCGGGACAGCCCGAACCAGCCCCAGCATTTT.

The chain recombines TRBV7-9 with TRBJ1-1; D is ambiguous. The CDR3 is made up of 16 amino acids. The V end lost 1 base, the J end lost 0 bases, and 12 bases lay between the germline ends. From germline, CDR1 is SEHNR and CDR2 FQNEAQ (reference sequence). Here the CDR3 reads CASSLGSVELNTEAFF. The CDR3 nucleotides read TGTGCCAGCAGCTTAGGTTCTGTGGAGTTGAACACTGAAGCTTTCTTT.

About this clonotype itself: This clone may be a read error of a much larger clone one base away. The gene calls are TRBV12-3 or TRBV12-4 and TRBJ2-5; D tentatively fits TRBD1 or TRBD2 (6 bases each). The CDR3 spans 14 residues. CDR3 loop: CASKTDGGQETRYF. The CDR3 DNA reads as TGTGCCAGCAAAACCGACGGGGGCCAAGAGACCCGGTACTTC.

On this clonotype itself: At one boundary the junction diverges from the germline segment, which might be a read error. The chain couples TRBV20-1 to TRBJ2-7; 7 nucleotides align to TRBD2. Germline V CDR1 and CDR2: DFQATT, SNEGSKA (reference sequence). The CDR3 is 15 residues long. The CDR3 DNA reads TGCAATGCTAGAGATTCTTCTAGCGGCAGCTGGGAGCAGTACTTC. As protein: CNARDSSSGSWEQYF.

This clonotype was seen repeatedly, ten times or more. V gene TRBV12-3 or TRBV12-4 combines with J gene TRBJ1-2; tentatively, D is TRBD1 (5 bases). V dropped 4 bases and J dropped 7 bases, with 19 bases sitting between them. CDR3 length equals 15 residues. CDR3 loop: CASSWGLSLRGGYTF. As DNA, the CDR3 is TGTGCCAGCAGTTGGGGACTTTCATTACGAGGTGGCTACACCTTC.

A word on this clonotype: Just one base apart from a much larger clone, this may be a read error. The CDR3 coding sequence is TGCAGTGCTAGAGAGCAGGGGGCGAGCACTGAAGCTTTCTTT. The encoded protein is CSAREQGASTEAFF. V gene TRBV20-1 combines with J gene TRBJ1-1, with 8 bases fitting TRBD1. This CDR3 spans 14 amino acids. Trimming cost V 0 bases and J 4 bases; bases outside gene matches: 4. Germline V gene data show CDR1 as DFQATT and CDR2 as SNEGSKA (reference sequence).

This clonotype has more than one count but fewer than ten. CDR3 nucleotides: TGTGCCATCAGTGCCCGGGGGGGGGAAGGGATCAATGAGCAGTTCTTC. It is translated as CAISARGGEGINEQFF. The chain has TRBV10-3 and TRBJ2-1; TRBD2 matches at 8 bases. Trimming removed 4 bases from V and 6 bases from J; junction bases left unmatched: 11. The CDR3 is made up of 16 amino acids. Germline CDR1 is ENHRY and CDR2 is SYGVKD.

This clonotype was recorded a few times. The V call is TRBV4-1, the J call TRBJ2-7; the D gene is possibly TRBD2 (5 bases). Germline V gene sequence: CDR1 MGHRA, CDR2 YSYEKL. The CDR3 is 16 residues long. Trimming removed 3 bases from V and 3 bases from J, with 18 bases in between. CDR3 residues: CASSQGTWGEGYEQYF. As DNA, the CDR3 is TGCGCCAGCAGCCAGGGAACGTGGGGAGAGGGCTACGAGCAGTACTTC.

This clonotype was observed at least ten times. CDR3 DNA: TGTGCCAGCAGTTATACCGACGCGAACACCGGGGAGCTGTTTTTT. The encoded protein is CASSYTDANTGELFF. The chain employs TRBV12-3 or TRBV12-4 and TRBJ2-2; D unresolved. The CDR3 covers 15 residues. Trimming stripped 4 bases from V and 0 bases from J, with 9 bases between.

This clonotype turned up a few times. The V gene is TRBV3-1, the J gene TRBJ2-5; 7 bases fit TRBD2. Trimming at V came to 4 bases and at J to 5 bases, leaving 7 bases not matched to a gene. Germline V gene lookup returns CDR1 LGHDT and CDR2 YNNKEL (reference sequence). This CDR3 has 14 amino acids. CDR3 coding DNA: TGTGCCAGCAGCCCGGGGACTACCCGGGAGACCCAGTACTTC. Protein product: CASSPGTTRETQYF.

With respect to this clonotype: A much larger clonotype is one base distant, so this may be a read error. V and J are TRBV7-3 and TRBJ2-5; D is unclear. The germline gives CDR1 SGHTA, CDR2 FQGTGA. CDR3 length: 15 amino acids. CDR3 in amino acids: CASSQTEWRQETQYF. In DNA, the CDR3 is TGCGCCAGCAGCCAAACCGAGTGGAGACAAGAGACCCAGTACTTC.

This chain connects TRBV7-6 to TRBJ2-5, with 13 positions matching TRBD2. This CDR3 is built from 17 residues. V dropped 7 bases and J dropped 3; count of bases not matched to a gene: 11. Germline CDR1 reads SGHVS; CDR2 reads FNYEAQ. The CDR3 DNA is TGTGCCAGCAACAATCAAGGTGGGACTAGCGGGGAAGAGACCCAGTACTTC. It is translated as CASNNQGGTSGEETQYF. The full variable domain, with the rest looked up from reference TRBV7-6 and TRBJ2-5, is GAGVSQSPRYKVTKRGQDVALRCDPISGHVSLYWYRQALGQGPEFLTYFNYEAQQDKSGLPNDRFSAERPEGSISTLTIQRTEQRDSAMYRCASNNQGGTSGEETQYFGPGTRLLVL.